What follows are 2 T cell receptor beta chains derived from one specimen sequenced in a study of control samples from healthy donors and cancer patients. Clones were read by immunoSEQ multiplex PCR, and TCRdb kept only the in-frame ones, dropping some. The top ten clones hold roughly 1.3% of a sample with around 94,000 clones, about 88% of them seen once. The specimen was blood. The receptors shown here come from a woman aged 45-60 years in good health.

J is TRBJ2-3 and V is TRBV13; D may be TRBD1 (6 bases). The CDR3 is 13 residues long. The ends were cut back, 5 bases at V and 2 bases at J, with 8 bases in the middle. CDR1 and CDR2 from the germline V gene are PRHDT and FYEKMQ (reference sequence). The DNA for the CDR3 is TGTGCCAGCAGCACAGGGCTCACAGATACGCAGTATTTT. Its translation: CASSTGLTDTQYF.

This chain uses TRBV7-2 with TRBJ2-1; tentative D call: TRBD1 (5 bases). V was pared by 8 bases and J by 0 bases, with 11 bases between. This CDR3 region has 14 residues. Germline V lookup: CDR1 SGHTA, CDR2 FQGNSA. CDR3 in amino acids: CASEDTSSYNEQFF. DNA for the CDR3: TGTGCCAGCGAGGACACCAGCTCCTACAATGAGCAGTTCTTC.